These 26 T cell receptor beta chains originate from one sample sequenced in a study of T cells in women clearing cervical HPV infection listed by TCRdb under 2018. Receptor libraries were prepared by the immunoSEQ multiplex PCR assay. This is the immuneACCESS table as TCRdb keeps it, with only in-frame sequences that have V and J called. A part of the clones is gone; compared with another copy, unresolved V genes explain less than half, and the rest is unexplained. The table for this sample records tens of thousands of clones. The top ten clonotypes cover roughly 8.4% of the sample. Sequencing was performed on blood buffy coat. The receptors were gathered from a woman between 18 and 70 years old with a cervical HPV16 infection that either progressed to CIN3+ or cleared (not recorded which).

For this clone: The read terminates 3 residues before the CDR3 end, so the remaining end is supplied by the germline J gene. J is TRBJ1-6 and V is TRBV6-2 or TRBV6-3; D unresolved. The CDR3 spans 17 residues. CDR1 is MNHEY, CDR2 SVGEGT, per germline. The V end was cut by 6 bases, the J end by 0 bases, with 15 bases between. The CDR3 is CASSCSSRSSYNSPLHF. CDR3 DNA (partial): TGTGCCAGCAGCTGCTCGTCGCGAAGCTCCTATAATTCACCC.

Points on this clone: The sequenced fragment ends 3 residues before the CDR3 boundary, so the rest is inferred from the germline J gene. This chain joins TRBV20-1 and TRBJ2-7; 7 bases agree with TRBD1. This CDR3 has 13 amino acids. Trimming cost V 2 bases and J 4 bases; bases outside gene matches: 5. The germline CDR1 and CDR2 sequences are DFQATT and SNEGSKA (reference sequence). Partial CDR3 DNA: TGCAGTGCTAGAAAGACAGGGACATACGAG. Amino acids: CSARKTGTYE. The entire CDR3 reads CSARKTGTYEQYF.

Comment on this clone: The CDR3 end lies 3 residues beyond the end of the read and is filled in from the germline J gene. J is TRBJ2-2 and V is TRBV5-1, with 7 bases identical to TRBD1. Germline V gives CDR1 SGHRS, CDR2 YFSETQ. The length of the CDR3 is 15 residues. The chain's CDR3 is CASRVGTVNNEKLFF. CDR3 DNA, as far as it was read: TGCGCCAGCAGGGTAGGGACAGTCAATAATGAAAAG. The full variable domain, completed using reference TRBV5-1 and TRBJ2-2, is KAGVTQTPRYLIKTRGQQVTLSCSPISGHRSVSWYQQTPGQGLQFLFEYFSETQRNKGNFPGRFSGRQFSNSRSEMNVSTLELGDSALYLCASRVGTVNNEKLFFGEGSRLTVL.

Remarks on this clone: The read finishes 3 residues shy of the CDR3 end, and the germline J gene is used to complete it. The chain combines TRBV7-9 with TRBJ1-2, with a weak D call TRBD1 (5 bases). V was trimmed by 5 bases and J by 4 bases, leaving 14 bases between them. The CDR3 is 14 amino acids. CDR1 is SEHNR and CDR2 is FQNEAQ in the germline V gene (reference sequence). The CDR3 spells CASSAAGGVYGYTF. The CDR3 DNA, read in part, is TGTGCCAGCAGCGCCGCCGGGGGAGTCTATGGC.

A note on this clone: Read sequence stops 3 residues before the CDR3 end, and the germline J gene provides the missing end. The rearrangement joins TRBV5-5 to TRBJ1-2; no definite D call. Germline-derived CDR1 and CDR2 are SGHKS and YYEKEE (reference sequence). V gave up 1 base and J gave up 3 bases, with 10 bases separating them. The CDR3 is 14 residues long. The CDR3 loop is CASSLWAEYYGYTF. CDR3 DNA (partial): TGTGCCAGCAGCTTGTGGGCAGAATACTATGGC. Full variable domain (remainder filled in from reference TRBV5-5 and TRBJ1-2): DAGVTQSPTHLIKTRGQQVTLRCSPISGHKSVSWYQQVLGQGPQFIFQYYEKEERGRGNFPDRFSARQFPNYSSELNVNALLLGDSALYLCASSLWAEYYGYTFGSGTRLTVV.

Concerning this clone: The CDR3 goes on 3 residues after the read ends, and that part is filled in from the germline J gene. This chain connects TRBV20-1 to TRBJ2-5; 13 bases are shared with TRBD2. The CDR3 is 16 residues long. CDR1 and CDR2 from the germline V gene are DFQATT and SNEGSKA (reference sequence). With 0 bases clipped from V and 4 bases from J, the junction kept 5 bases outside the gene matches. CDR3 bases read: TGCAGTGCTAGAGATGCGGGACTAGCGGGAACAGAGACC. Translating it yields CSARDAGLAGTET. The whole CDR3 reads CSARDAGLAGTETQYF.

As to this clone: The CDR3 end is not reached by the read, which stops 3 residues before it; the germline J gene fills it in. This sequence joins TRBV27 and TRBJ2-3; 9 nucleotides agree with TRBD2. With 6 bases clipped from V and 6 bases from J, the junction kept 7 bases outside the gene matches. This CDR3 is 14 amino acids long. Germline V gene data show CDR1 as MNHEY and CDR2 as SMNVEV (reference sequence). CDR3 in amino acids: CASSPGLAIDTQYF. The covered CDR3 bases are TGTGCCAGCAGCCCGGGACTAGCAATTGATACG.

About this clone: The read ends 3 residues early relative to the CDR3; the germline J gene fills the gap. V gene TRBV7-7 combines with J gene TRBJ2-3; TRBD2 aligns across 11 bases. Germline CDR1 SSHAT, CDR2 FNYEAQ (reference sequence). J gave up 0 bases and V 5 bases, and 4 bases lay outside the gene matches. CDR3 length equals 16 residues. Partial CDR3 DNA: TGTGCCAGCAGCCCGACTAGCGGGGCTAGCACAGATACG. Residues: CASSPTSGASTDT. The entire CDR3 sequence reads CASSPTSGASTDTQYF.

Frequency places this clone as medium-sized. The CDR3 end lies 3 residues beyond the end of the read and is filled in from the germline J gene. The chain links TRBV7-2 to TRBJ2-1; 9 bases match TRBD1. V lost 2 bases to trimming and J lost 6 bases; unmatched junction nucleotides: 5. This CDR3 comprises 15 residues. CDR1 and CDR2 from the germline V gene are SGHTA and FQGNSA. CDR3 DNA (partial): TGTGCCAGCAGCTTATATTCGGGACAGGGCAATGAG. The encoded protein is CASSLYSGQGNE. The full CDR3 reads CASSLYSGQGNEQFF.

About this clone: One junction end does not reproduce the germline sequence, and a read error may be involved. From the germline J gene comes the end of the CDR3, since the read stops 3 residues before it. Other DNA sequences in this sample translate to the same CDR3. This chain uses TRBV7-6 with TRBJ1-3; 7 bases line up with TRBD1. The CDR3 covers 18 residues. Germline V CDR1 and CDR2: SGHVS, FNYEAQ. The CDR3 DNA, read in part, is TGTGCCAGCAGCTTAGTGTGGGAGCGGACAGGTTCTGGAAACACA. It specifies CASSLVWERTGSGNT. In full, the CDR3 reads CASSLVWERTGSGNTIYF.

Notes on this clone: The sequenced fragment ends 3 residues before the CDR3 boundary, so the rest is inferred from the germline J gene. The J gene is TRBJ2-1, the V gene TRBV15; the match to TRBD2 covers 11 bases. The CDR3 loop spans 16 amino acids. The V gene end was trimmed by 1 base and the J gene end by 8 bases; junction bases not matched to a gene: 7. Germline V lookup: CDR1 LNHNV, CDR2 YYDKDF (reference sequence). CDR3 protein: CATSRVVVSGGDEQFF. Incomplete CDR3 DNA: TGTGCCACCAGCAGAGTGGTGGTTAGCGGGGGGGATGAG.

For this clone: The CDR3 is cut off 3 residues early in the read; its end comes from the germline J gene. The rearrangement links TRBV5-4 to TRBJ1-2; no firm D call. CDR1 and CDR2 (germline): SGHNT, YYREEE (reference sequence). The V end was cut by 3 bases, the J end by 7 bases, with 16 bases between. CDR3 size: 14 residues. CDR3 sequence reads: CASSSPMSASGYTF. CDR3 DNA, as far as it was read: TGTGCCAGCAGCTCCCCAATGTCAGCTAGTGGC.

The DNA read from the CDR3 is TGCAGCGTTGATTCTCGGGGAGAGACC. This gives the protein CSVDSRGET. The entire CDR3 reads CSVDSRGETQYF. This chain links TRBV29-1 with TRBJ2-5; possibly TRBD2 for D (5 bases). The DNA ends 3 residues before the CDR3 does, and the rest of the CDR3 is filled in from the germline J gene. Germline values: CDR1 SQVTM, CDR2 ANQGSEA. The CDR3 loop spans 12 amino acids. Trimming removed 3 bases from V and 4 bases from J, with 9 bases in between.

Note on this clone: Read data end 3 residues before the CDR3 end; the end is taken from the germline J gene. This chain joins TRBV5-6 and TRBJ1-2; 7 nucleotides match TRBD1. CDR1 is SGHDT and CDR2 is YYEEEE in the germline V gene. After removal of 0 bases from V and 4 bases from J, the junction contained 3 bases not matched to a gene. The CDR3 has 14 amino acids. CDR3 DNA, as far as it was read: TGTGCCAGCAGCTTGGAAGGGACAGCCTATGGC. Translation gives CASSLEGTAYG. The complete CDR3 reads CASSLEGTAYGYTF.

Remarks on this clone: The read terminates 3 residues before the CDR3 end, so the remaining end is supplied by the germline J gene. The chain joins TRBV7-2 to TRBJ2-7, with D perhaps being TRBD1 or TRBD2 (7 bases each). This CDR3 has 15 amino acids. The ends were cut back, 3 bases at V and 1 base at J, with 13 bases in the middle. Germline V gene sequence: CDR1 SGHTA, CDR2 FQGNSA. CDR3 DNA, as far as it was read: TGTGCCAGCAGCTTGTGGGAGGGACAGTCCTACGAG. It specifies CASSLWEGQSYE. The CDR3 in its entirety is CASSLWEGQSYEQYF.

The sequenced CDR3 bases are TGCGCCAGCAGCTTGGGCTCGGACACTGAA. Translation: CASSLGSDTE. The entire CDR3 protein is CASSLGSDTEAFF. The rearrangement joins TRBV5-1 to TRBJ1-1; D remains unclear. The read terminates 3 residues ahead of where the CDR3 ends, so the germline J gene completes it. CDR3 size: 13 residues. V was pared by 0 bases and J by 3 bases, with 6 bases between. Germline V gene data show CDR1 as SGHRS and CDR2 as YFSETQ. The whole variable domain, filled in from reference TRBV5-1 and TRBJ1-1, reads KAGVTQTPRYLIKTRGQQVTLSCSPISGHRSVSWYQQTPGQGLQFLFEYFSETQRNKGNFPGRFSGRQFSNSRSEMNVSTLELGDSALYLCASSLGSDTEAFFGQGTRLTVV.

Concerning this clone itself: The read comes to an end 3 residues before the CDR3 does, leaving the germline J gene to fill in the end. This rearrangement joins TRBV7-9 to TRBJ2-2; D is unclear. The CDR3 spans 12 residues. Germline V gene sequence: CDR1 SEHNR, CDR2 FQNEAQ (reference sequence). The CDR3 is CASSPHPEKLFF. Incomplete CDR3 DNA: TGTGCCAGCAGCCCACACCCCGAAAAG. Variable domain in full (rest from reference TRBV7-9 and TRBJ2-2): DTGVSQNPRHKITKRGQNVTFRCDPISEHNRLYWYRQTLGQGPEFLTYFQNEAQLEKSRLLSDRFSAERPKGSFSTLEIQRTEQGDSAMYLCASSPHPEKLFFGEGSRLTVL.

To note about this clone: The observed sequence ends 3 residues before the CDR3 terminus, with the missing tail filled in from the germline J gene. V and J are TRBV7-3 and TRBJ2-1; 10 nucleotides agree with TRBD2. V shed 0 bases and J 7 bases; nucleotides not matched to a gene: 9. The V gene's germline CDR1 is SGHTA and CDR2 FQGTGA. This CDR3 is built from 17 residues. This CDR3 reads CASSLTGLAGVMNEQFF. CDR3 bases read: TGTGCCAGCAGCTTAACGGGTCTAGCGGGGGTGATGAATGAG.

A word on this clone: The DNA ends 3 residues before the CDR3 does, and the rest of the CDR3 is filled in from the germline J gene. The gene calls are TRBV7-2 and TRBJ1-5; 7 bases agree with TRBD1. Germline V gene data show CDR1 as SGHTA and CDR2 as FQGNSA. This CDR3 spans 14 amino acids. Trimming took 0 bases from V and 6 from J; bases not matched to a gene: 2. CDR3 protein: CASSLAQGVQPQHF. CDR3 DNA (partial): TGTGCCAGCAGCTTAGCCCAGGGGGTTCAGCCC. Together with reference TRBV7-2 and TRBJ1-5, the CDR3 gives the full variable domain: GAGVSQSPSNKVTEKGKDVELRCDPISGHTALYWYRQSLGQGLEFLIYFQGNSAPDKSGLPSDRFSAERTGGSVSTLTIQRTQQEDSAVYLCASSLAQGVQPQHFGDGTRLSIL.

Turning to this clone: The CDR3 goes on 3 residues after the read ends, and that part is filled in from the germline J gene. This chain joins TRBV7-9 and TRBJ1-2; D might be TRBD1 (6 bases). The CDR3 covers 15 residues. CDR1 and CDR2 from the germline V gene are SEHNR and FQNEAQ (reference sequence). CDR3 region: CASSSPQGFSYDYTF. CDR3 bases read: TGTGCCAGCAGCTCCCCACAGGGATTTTCCTACGAC.

With regard to this clone: Read coverage stops 3 residues before the CDR3 terminus; the germline J gene supplies the remainder. V usage is TRBV5-6 and J usage is TRBJ2-5; TRBD1 aligns across 8 bases. V was pared by 4 bases and J by 5 bases, with 10 bases of the junction left unmatched. The V gene's germline CDR1 is SGHDT and CDR2 YYEEEE. The CDR3 is 15 residues long. CDR3 DNA (partial): TGTGCCAGCAGCCCACTGGACAGGGCGGTGGAGACC. Its translation is CASSPLDRAVET. The whole CDR3 sequence reads CASSPLDRAVETQYF.

About this clone: The read terminates 3 residues before the CDR3 end, so the remaining end is supplied by the germline J gene. This chain uses TRBV5-6 with TRBJ1-1, with D hard to call. V was pared by 2 bases and J by 0 bases, with 5 bases between. There are 13 residues in the CDR3. From germline, CDR1 is SGHDT and CDR2 YYEEEE. This chain's CDR3 is CASSFSLNTEAFF. The covered CDR3 bases are TGTGCCAGCAGCTTTTCTCTGAACACTGAA.

Turning to this clone: The read finishes 3 residues shy of the CDR3 end, and the germline J gene is used to complete it. This chain links TRBV9 with TRBJ2-1, with a weak D call TRBD2 (7 bases). The germline CDR1 and CDR2 sequences are SGDLS and YYNGEE. The V end was cut by 4 bases, the J end by 3 bases, with 17 bases between. The CDR3 sequence is 16 residues long. CDR3 loop: CASSPLGGAVYNEQFF. Partial CDR3 DNA: TGTGCCAGCAGCCCTCTGGGGGGGGCGGTCTACAATGAG.

In the case of this clone: The observed sequence ends 3 residues before the CDR3 terminus, with the missing tail filled in from the germline J gene. The chain is built from TRBV7-2 and TRBJ2-3; no clear D gene. V dropped 3 bases and J dropped 0 bases, with 10 bases sitting between them. Germline CDR1 SGHTA, CDR2 FQGNSA. CDR3 length: 15 amino acids. The covered CDR3 bases are TGTGCCAGCAGCTTTCGCGTACCTAGCACAGATACG. Protein product: CASSFRVPSTDT. The full CDR3 is CASSFRVPSTDTQYF.

A note on this clone: The missing CDR3 end, 3 residues past where the read stops, is filled in from the germline J gene. This sequence joins TRBV2 and TRBJ1-4; no firm D call. This CDR3 is 13 amino acids long. CDR1 is SNHLY and CDR2 is FYNNEI in the germline V gene. Deletions cut 3 bases from V and 8 bases from J, with 10 bases between. The CDR3 sequence: CASSDFSVEKLFF. CDR3 DNA, as far as it was read: TGTGCCAGCAGTGACTTTTCGGTAGAAAAA.

As concerns this clone: The CDR3 end is not reached by the read, which stops 3 residues before it; the germline J gene fills it in. The rearrangement joins TRBV10-3 to TRBJ2-3; 9 nucleotides agree with TRBD2. Germline CDR1 ENHRY, CDR2 SYGVKD. This CDR3 spans 14 amino acids. Germline trimming cut 6 bases from V and 3 bases from J; bases unmatched to any gene: 4. The CDR3 sequence: CAISPTSGTDTQYF. Partial CDR3 DNA: TGTGCCATCAGCCCGACTAGCGGAACAGATACG.